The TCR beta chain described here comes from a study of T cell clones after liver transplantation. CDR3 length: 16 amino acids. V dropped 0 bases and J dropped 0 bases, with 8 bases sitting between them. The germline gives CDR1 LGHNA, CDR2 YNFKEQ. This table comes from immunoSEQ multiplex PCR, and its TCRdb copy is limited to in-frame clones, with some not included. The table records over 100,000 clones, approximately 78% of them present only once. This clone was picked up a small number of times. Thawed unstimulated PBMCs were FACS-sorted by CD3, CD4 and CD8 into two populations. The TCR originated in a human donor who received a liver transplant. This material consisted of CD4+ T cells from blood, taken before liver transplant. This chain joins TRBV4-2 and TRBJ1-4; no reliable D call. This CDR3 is CASSQETEATNEKLFF. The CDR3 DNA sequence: TGTGCCAGCAGCCAAGAAACAGAGGCAACTAATGAAAAACTGTTTTTT.